A single sample is the source of the 32 T cell receptor beta chains below, sequenced in a study of cytomegalovirus exposure and HLA in healthy donors. 60 Vbeta and 13 Jbeta primers were used in PCR. Method: immunoSEQ multiplex PCR; TCRdb's copy keeps in-frame clones and lacks some. The sample holds 120,000 or so clones; about 80% are singletons and the top ten take under 9.5%. Specimen: PBMCs. All receptors derive from a woman in her forties or fifties in good health and CMV-seropositive.

This clone was seen more than once but under ten times. The chain links TRBV6-1 to TRBJ1-2, with D perhaps matching TRBD1 (6 bases). The CDR3 spans 13 residues. With 10 bases removed from V and 7 bases from J, the gap between germline ends came to 19 bases. CDR1 and CDR2 (germline): MNHNS, SASEGT. The chain's CDR3 is CAIYPSGARGYTF. The CDR3 coding sequence is TGTGCCATCTACCCCTCAGGGGCTCGTGGCTACACCTTC.

This chain uses TRBV11-2 with TRBJ2-7; 10 bases line up with TRBD2. The junction had 4 bases not matched to a gene; V was cut back by 3 bases and J by 2 bases. The CDR3 covers 15 residues. Germline lookup yields CDR1 SGHAT and CDR2 FQNNGV. The CDR3 sequence: CASSLRLAGAYEQYF. CDR3 bases: TGTGCCAGCAGCTTGCGGCTAGCGGGAGCCTACGAGCAGTACTTC.

V usage is TRBV6-5 and J usage is TRBJ2-3; TRBD1 aligns across 8 bases. Germline V gene lookup returns CDR1 MNHEY and CDR2 SVGAGI. CDR3 length: 14 residues. V lost 6 bases, J lost 3 bases, and 5 bases stayed unmatched. The CDR3 DNA follows: TGTGCCAGCAGATCCGGGACAGGAACAGATACGCAGTATTTT. Translating it yields CASRSGTGTDTQYF.

The genes are TRBV7-2 and TRBJ2-7; perhaps TRBD2 as D (5 bases). Germline V gene sequence: CDR1 SGHTA, CDR2 FQGNSA. The CDR3 covers 14 residues. V lost 2 bases and J 3 bases, leaving 11 bases between the germline ends. CDR3 nucleotide sequence: TGTGCCAGCAGCTTACAAGGACTTAGCTACGAGCAGTACTTC. This encodes CASSLQGLSYEQYF.

A few counts support this clone. For the CDR3, the DNA is TGTGCCAGCAGTGAGGGGACAGGGGGATCGCCCCAGCATTTT. Its translation is CASSEGTGGSPQHF. The chain recombines TRBV6-1 with TRBJ1-5, with 11 bases identical to TRBD1. The CDR3 extends over 14 amino acids. The trim removed 3 bases at V and 9 bases at J, leaving 4 bases unmatched. CDR1 is MNHNS, CDR2 SASEGT, per germline.

The chain employs TRBV7-2 and TRBJ1-5; D is ambiguous. The CDR3 runs 15 residues. CDR1 is SGHTA, CDR2 FQGNSA, per germline. V was trimmed by 5 bases and J by 6 bases, leaving 17 bases between them. This chain's CDR3 is CASSRPPGLGQPQHF. Written as DNA, the CDR3 is TGTGCCAGCAGCCGCCCCCCAGGCCTCGGTCAGCCCCAGCATTTT.

This clone was observed a handful of times. The chain joins TRBV19 to TRBJ1-5, with a weak D call TRBD1 (6 bases). Germline V gives CDR1 LNHDA, CDR2 SQIVND (reference sequence). V was shortened by 1 base and J by 4 bases, with 8 bases between the two germline ends. CDR3 size: 14 residues. CDR3 residues: CASSIVQGNQPQHF. The DNA of the CDR3 is TGTGCCAGTAGTATAGTACAGGGAAATCAGCCCCAGCATTTT.

In the case of this clone: In the same sample, other DNA sequences code for this CDR3. V usage is TRBV27 and J usage is TRBJ1-2, with a possible D match to TRBD1 (5 bases). The CDR3 is 13 amino acids. Per the germline V gene, CDR1 is MNHEY and CDR2 is SMNVEV (reference sequence). The germline V and J ends were trimmed by 3 bases and 4 bases, with 9 bases remaining between them. The DNA of the CDR3 is TGTGCCAGCAGTTTCGGGGGGGGCTATGGCTACACCTTC. This gives the protein CASSFGGGYGYTF.

V and J are TRBV5-1 and TRBJ2-1; 9 nucleotides line up with TRBD2. The ends lost 0 bases at V and 6 bases at J; junction bases unmatched: 4. CDR1 is SGHRS and CDR2 is YFSETQ in the germline V gene. The CDR3 length is 15 residues. The CDR3 DNA sequence: TGCGCCAGCAGCTTGGGGCTAGCGGGAAGCAATGAGCAGTTCTTC. Its translation is CASSLGLAGSNEQFF.

The rearrangement uses TRBV7-3 and TRBJ2-3, with a tentative D call TRBD2 (6 bases). The germline V and J ends were trimmed by 5 bases and 6 bases, with 18 bases remaining between them. In germline, CDR1 is SGHTA, CDR2 FQGTGA. This CDR3 region has 15 residues. CDR3 amino acids: CASSQPGQGRDTQYF. The CDR3 region has the DNA TGTGCCAGCAGCCAGCCGGGCCAAGGGAGGGATACGCAGTATTTT. Full variable domain (missing parts from reference TRBV7-3 and TRBJ2-3): GAGVSQTPSNKVTEKGKYVELRCDPISGHTALYWYRQSLGQGPEFLIYFQGTGAADDSGLPNDRFFAVRPEGSVSTLKIQRTERGDSAVYLCASSQPGQGRDTQYFGPGTRLTVL.

The J gene is TRBJ2-5, the V gene TRBV7-9, with TRBD1 matching over 8 bases. CDR1 and CDR2 from the germline V gene are SEHNR and FQNEAQ (reference sequence). Unmatched junction bases numbered 8, after V lost 3 bases and J lost 5 bases. This CDR3 has 15 amino acids. This CDR3 reads CASSFWTGSPETQYF. The DNA of the CDR3 is TGTGCCAGCAGCTTTTGGACAGGGTCCCCGGAGACCCAGTACTTC. The variable domain in full, completed from reference TRBV7-9 and TRBJ2-5, reads DTGVSQNPRHKITKRGQNVTFRCDPISEHNRLYWYRQTLGQGPEFLTYFQNEAQLEKSRLLSDRFSAERPKGSFSTLEIQRTEQGDSAMYLCASSFWTGSPETQYFGPGTRLLVL.

V and J are TRBV5-4 and TRBJ2-7; the D gene is possibly TRBD2 (5 bases). The CDR3 has 13 amino acids. The germline gives CDR1 SGHNT, CDR2 YYREEE (reference sequence). V gave up 1 base and J gave up 1 base, with 6 bases separating them. The CDR3 region has the DNA TGTGCCAGCAGCTTGACGGGGTCCTACGAGCAGTACTTC. Translating it yields CASSLTGSYEQYF.

The chain uses TRBV6-5 and TRBJ2-7; D remains unclear. With 8 bases removed from V and 3 bases from J, the gap between germline ends came to 11 bases. The CDR3 loop spans 12 amino acids. Germline values: CDR1 MNHEY, CDR2 SVGAGI. CDR3 protein: CASGPGVYEQYF. Written as DNA, the CDR3 is TGTGCCAGCGGTCCAGGCGTCTACGAGCAGTACTTC.

The chain joins TRBV6-5 to TRBJ2-7; 7 bases match TRBD2. The CDR3 length is 14 residues. The germline V gene encodes CDR1 MNHEY and CDR2 SVGAGI. J lost 4 bases, V lost 4 bases, and 7 bases had no gene match. CDR3 DNA: TGTGCCAGCAGTTGGGACTACACAACGTACGAGCAGTACTTC. Its protein is CASSWDYTTYEQYF.

The rearrangement uses TRBV5-6 and TRBJ1-1; D might be TRBD1 (5 bases). CDR1 and CDR2 from the germline V gene are SGHDT and YYEEEE. This CDR3 contains 14 residues. The V and J ends lost 5 bases and 4 bases respectively, with 15 bases between them. CDR3 in DNA: TGTGCCAGCAGAGACGGGGACGGGGGCACTGAAGCTTTCTTT. It encodes CASRDGDGGTEAFF.

The rearrangement links TRBV6-5 to TRBJ2-5; 10 positions agree with TRBD1. The J call could be wrong; TRBJ2-7 is a better fit for the DNA end. The CDR3 loop spans 15 amino acids. CDR1 is MNHEY, CDR2 SVGAGI, per germline. CDR3 in amino acids: CASSYPGQGAYEQYF. Written as DNA, the CDR3 is TGTGCCAGCAGTTACCCAGGACAGGGGGCCTACGAGCAGTACTTC.

This chain connects TRBV15 to TRBJ1-2; 9 bases line up with TRBD1. The germline gives CDR1 LNHNV, CDR2 YYDKDF (reference sequence). V shed 3 bases and J 7 bases; nucleotides not matched to a gene: 6. The CDR3 contains 14 residues. CDR3 region: CATSRGQGDGGYTF. The DNA for the CDR3 is TGTGCCACCAGCAGGGGACAGGGCGATGGTGGCTACACCTTC.

This chain connects TRBV6-5 to TRBJ1-1; tentatively, D is TRBD1 (6 bases). This CDR3 is built from 14 residues. Germline loops: CDR1 MNHEY, CDR2 SVGAGI. V was pared by 2 bases and J by 8 bases, with 15 bases between. CDR3 coding DNA: TGTGCCAGCAGTTACGGACCCGCGGGGGCAGAAGCTTTCTTT. It codes for CASSYGPAGAEAFF.

About this clone: This sample also contains other DNA sequences that code for the same CDR3. The chain links TRBV10-3 to TRBJ2-3; the D gene is possibly TRBD2 (5 bases). The germline V and J ends were trimmed by 4 bases and 3 bases, with 5 bases remaining between them. This CDR3 spans 12 amino acids. CDR1 ENHRY and CDR2 SYGVKD come from the germline V gene. CDR3 nucleotide sequence: TGTGCCATCAGTGGAGGGACAGATACGCAGTATTTT. Protein sequence: CAISGGTDTQYF.

The V and J genes are TRBV19 and TRBJ1-1, with a possible D match to TRBD1 (6 bases). This CDR3 has 15 residues. The V end was cut by 4 bases, the J end by 3 bases, with 15 bases between. Germline V lookup: CDR1 LNHDA, CDR2 SQIVND (reference sequence). The DNA of the CDR3 is TGTGCCAGTAGTACAACAGGGATTGAAGACACTGAAGCTTTCTTT. Its protein product is CASSTTGIEDTEAFF.

The chain joins TRBV5-1 to TRBJ2-3; D gene uncertain. CDR1 and CDR2 from the germline V gene are SGHRS and YFSETQ. The CDR3 runs to 15 residues. Trimming cost V 0 bases and J 1 base, with 9 bases left between them. CDR3 sequence reads: CASSLALVGTDTQYF. In DNA form, the CDR3 reads TGCGCCAGCAGCTTGGCCCTAGTGGGCACAGATACGCAGTATTTT.

This clone was recorded once. The chain is built from TRBV6-5 and TRBJ2-6, with a weak D call TRBD1 (5 bases). Germline CDR1 is MNHEY and CDR2 is SVGAGI. The ends were cut back, 5 bases at V and 5 bases at J, with 13 bases in the middle. CDR3 length: 15 residues. CDR3: CASSPRRGWANVLTF. Here the CDR3 DNA reads TGTGCCAGCAGTCCCCGAAGGGGCTGGGCCAACGTCCTGACTTTC.

This sequence joins TRBV7-8 and TRBJ1-2; D possibly corresponds to TRBD1 (6 bases). Germline CDR1 reads SGHVS; CDR2 reads FQNEAQ. The CDR3 is 14 amino acids. The ends were cut back, 11 bases at V and 5 bases at J, with 21 bases in the middle. The DNA for the CDR3 is TGTGCCTGCGGGGGCAGAACTATCGATTATGGCTACACCTTC. Protein sequence: CACGGRTIDYGYTF.

This clone was seen a few times. The V gene is TRBV7-9, the J gene TRBJ1-4; tentatively, D is TRBD1 (6 bases). Germline V gives CDR1 SEHNR, CDR2 FQNEAQ (reference sequence). Trimming took 4 bases from V and 0 from J, leaving 15 bases between them. The CDR3 length is 17 residues. CDR3 residues: CASSSFDRISTNEKLFF. In DNA form, the CDR3 reads TGTGCCAGCAGCTCATTTGACAGGATATCAACTAATGAAAAACTGTTTTTT.

The J gene is TRBJ1-1, the V gene TRBV11-3, with unresolved D. CDR1 and CDR2 (germline): SGHNT, YENEEA. The length of the CDR3 is 11 residues. The V end was cut by 6 bases, the J end by 7 bases, with 9 bases between. The CDR3 coding sequence is TGTGCCAGCAGAGGCGGTATTGAAGCTTTCTTT. It is translated as CASRGGIEAFF.

The CDR3 bases are TGTGCCAGCAGCTTCGGGACAGGGGCCTACGAGCAGTACTTC. Its translation is CASSFGTGAYEQYF. V is TRBV7-8 and J is TRBJ2-7; 10 nucleotides line up with TRBD1. The CDR3 is 14 residues long. Trimming took 3 bases from V and 2 from J; bases not matched to a gene: 1. CDR1 and CDR2 from the germline V gene are SGHVS and FQNEAQ.

This clone was seen only a few times. V and J are TRBV5-6 and TRBJ2-3; 10 nucleotides line up with TRBD2. Germline V gives CDR1 SGHDT, CDR2 YYEEEE. CDR3 size: 15 residues. Trimming at V came to 1 base and at J to 1 base, leaving 0 bases not matched to a gene. CDR3 DNA: TGTGCCAGCAGCTTGACTAGCGGGGGCACAGATACGCAGTATTTT. Its translation is CASSLTSGGTDTQYF.

This chain links TRBV30 with TRBJ2-2, with a weak D call TRBD1 (6 bases). The germline V gene encodes CDR1 GTSNPN and CDR2 SVGIG (reference sequence). Trimming shortened V by 5 bases and J by 1 base, and 11 bases separated the two germline ends. The CDR3 spans 14 residues. Here the CDR3 DNA reads TGTGCCTGGGCCGAGACAGGGAACACCGGGGAGCTGTTTTTT. Its protein is CAWAETGNTGELFF.

The rearrangement joins TRBV6-1 to TRBJ1-1; D is undetermined. CDR1 is MNHNS, CDR2 SASEGT, per germline. The CDR3 loop spans 15 amino acids. V was shortened by 8 bases and J by 5 bases, with 21 bases between the two germline ends. The CDR3 DNA is TGTGCCAGCCCCTATCGGTTGGACTTAGGAACTGAAGCTTTCTTT. It is translated as CASPYRLDLGTEAFF.

The gene calls are TRBV5-1 and TRBJ2-7; TRBD2 aligns across 7 bases. CDR3 size: 15 residues. Germline values: CDR1 SGHRS, CDR2 YFSETQ. V lost 3 bases and J lost 3; bases outside the gene matches: 9. CDR3 loop: CASSSGTNSGYEQYF. CDR3 coding DNA: TGCGCCAGCAGCTCCGGGACTAATTCGGGCTACGAGCAGTACTTC.

V is TRBV11-3 and J is TRBJ2-1; 9 bases are a match to TRBD2. Looked up from germline, CDR1 is SGHNT and CDR2 is YENEEA. This CDR3 has 16 amino acids. V shed 5 bases and J 8 bases; nucleotides not matched to a gene: 13. The CDR3 sequence: CASSPGGAGGLHEQFF. CDR3 bases: TGTGCCAGCAGCCCCGGAGGAGCGGGAGGCCTGCATGAGCAGTTCTTC.

The chain has TRBV27 and TRBJ1-2, with TRBD1 matching over 10 bases. CDR3 length: 15 residues. In germline, CDR1 is MNHEY, CDR2 SMNVEV (reference sequence). The junction had 7 bases not matched to a gene; V was cut back by 6 bases and J by 3 bases. The CDR3 sequence: CASSLTGTGDYGYTF. CDR3 nucleotide sequence: TGTGCCAGCAGCCTAACCGGGACAGGGGACTATGGCTACACCTTC.